The next 17 T cell receptor beta chains were all read from a single sample in a study of Ad26.COV2.S vaccination and SARS-CoV-2 variants. The data were produced by immunoSEQ multiplex PCR, yet TCRdb's version contains in-frame clones alone and is incomplete. The table lists nearly 400,000 clones, around nine tenths of them singletons, with approximately 1.9% in the top ten. The treatment is: approximately 18 received Ad26.COV2.S at low or high dose, single or two shots; several received placebo; per-sample allocation not given. The investigators took samples on day 63 after the first vaccine or placebo injection. Material: peripheral blood, obtained in a trial of Ad26.COV2.S vaccine versus placebo. These receptors were obtained from a person aged 18-60 years who received the Ad26.COV2.S COVID-19 vaccine or a placebo.

CDR3 protein: CASTRTQNTEAFF. CDR3 DNA: TGTGCCAGTACGAGGACACAGAACACTGAAGCTTTCTTT. This chain links TRBV2 with TRBJ1-1, with TRBD1 as a possible D gene (5 bases). CDR1 and CDR2 from the germline V gene are SNHLY and FYNNEI. This CDR3 region has 13 residues. V lost 9 bases, J lost 1 base, and 12 bases lay in between. The full variable domain, in which reference TRBV2 and TRBJ1-1 provide the parts outside the CDR3, is EPEVTQTPSHQVTQMGQEVILRCVPISNHLYFYWYRQILGQKVEFLVSFYNNEISEKSEIFDDQFSVERPDGSNFTLKIRSTKLEDSAMYFCASTRTQNTEAFFGQGTRLTVV.

The V call is TRBV7-2, the J call TRBJ2-7; D unclear. V lost 6 bases to trimming and J lost 2 bases, with 11 bases between them. CDR1 is SGHTA and CDR2 is FQGNSA in the germline V gene. This CDR3 spans 13 amino acids. For the CDR3, the DNA is TGTGCCAGCAGTCTTGAACCTACCTACGAGCAGTACTTC. Its translation: CASSLEPTYEQYF.

The rearrangement links TRBV5-6 to TRBJ2-5, with TRBD2 as a possible D gene (6 bases). The germline V and J ends were trimmed by 7 bases and 2 bases, with 15 bases remaining between them. CDR3 length: 14 amino acids. Germline CDR1 reads SGHDT; CDR2 reads YYEEEE. For the CDR3, the DNA is TGTGCCAGCGCTGGGCTACGGGGGCAAGAGACCCAGTACTTC. It yields the protein CASAGLRGQETQYF.

The chain employs TRBV28 and TRBJ2-6, with TRBD1 identical over 12 bases. V shed 3 bases, J shed 4 bases, and the junction held 13 bases outside the gene matches. The CDR3 sequence is 20 residues long. Germline V gene data show CDR1 as MDHEN and CDR2 as SYDVKM. The CDR3 reads CASSLGLPGQGARGANVLTF. CDR3 in DNA: TGTGCCAGCAGTTTGGGGTTGCCGGGACAGGGGGCGCGAGGGGCCAACGTCCTGACTTTC. The variable domain in full, with the rest retrieved from reference TRBV28 and TRBJ2-6, is DVKVTQSSRYLVKRTGEKVFLECVQDMDHENMFWYRQDPGLGLRLIYFSYDVKMKEKGDIPEGYSVSREKKERFSLILESASTNQTSMYLCASSLGLPGQGARGANVLTFGAGSRLTVL.

J is TRBJ2-2 and V is TRBV28, with 8 bases that match TRBD1. V trimming: 2 bases; J trimming: 5 bases; junction bases outside the gene matches: 7. The V gene's germline CDR1 is MDHEN and CDR2 SYDVKM. CDR3 length: 16 amino acids. CDR3 amino acids: CASSLVGQGRTGELFF. The DNA for the CDR3 is TGTGCCAGCAGTTTAGTCGGACAGGGTAGGACCGGGGAGCTGTTTTTT.

This chain uses TRBV7-9 with TRBJ2-3; 13 positions agree with TRBD2. The CDR3 spans 17 residues. Trimming removed 4 bases from V and 2 bases from J; junction bases left unmatched: 6. Germline V gene lookup returns CDR1 SEHNR and CDR2 FQNEAQ (reference sequence). This chain's CDR3 is CASSSTGLAGSTDTQYF. In DNA, the CDR3 is TGTGCCAGCAGCTCGACGGGACTAGCGGGGTCCACAGATACGCAGTATTTT.

The chain has TRBV5-1 and TRBJ1-4, with D unresolved. Looked up from germline, CDR1 is SGHRS and CDR2 is YFSETQ. This CDR3 is 15 amino acids long. Trimming took off 0 bases at V and 5 bases at J, with 11 bases between the two ends. The CDR3 DNA sequence: TGCGCCAGCAGCTTGGTATCCAGACACAATGAAAAACTGTTTTTT. Protein sequence: CASSLVSRHNEKLFF.

The rearrangement joins TRBV6-5 to TRBJ1-5, with a possible D match to TRBD1 (6 bases). This CDR3 comprises 14 residues. CDR1 is MNHEY and CDR2 is SVGAGI in the germline V gene. V was shortened by 6 bases and J by 4 bases, with 13 bases between the two germline ends. CDR3 region: CASRQGFSNQPQHF. DNA of the CDR3: TGTGCCAGCAGGCAGGGGTTCTCGAATCAGCCCCAGCATTTT.

This chain connects TRBV15 to TRBJ2-3, with D perhaps being TRBD1 or TRBD2 (5 bases each). V gave up 0 bases and J gave up 8 bases, with 15 bases separating them. Germline-derived CDR1 and CDR2 are LNHNV and YYDKDF (reference sequence). This CDR3 is 15 amino acids long. The CDR3 nucleotides read TGTGCCACCAGCAGAGATGGGGGACCTCCTGGTACGCAGTATTTT. Its protein is CATSRDGGPPGTQYF.

Of note for this clone: This sample also contains other DNA sequences that code for the same CDR3. The gene calls are TRBV12-3 or TRBV12-4 and TRBJ2-7; D call uncertain. The V end lost 6 bases, the J end lost 3 bases, and 6 bases lay between the germline ends. CDR3 length: 11 residues. CDR3: CASSLYYEQYF. The DNA for the CDR3 is TGTGCCAGCAGCCTCTACTACGAGCAGTACTTC.

DNA for the CDR3: TGCGCCAGCAGCCAGGGACAGAGGGGCGAGCAGTACTTC. Amino acid sequence: CASSQGQRGEQYF. The V gene is TRBV4-1, the J gene TRBJ2-7, with 7 bases matching TRBD1. Germline values: CDR1 MGHRA, CDR2 YSYEKL. V gave up 3 bases and J gave up 6 bases; unmatched junction bases: 5. This CDR3 comprises 13 residues.

The chain employs TRBV19 and TRBJ2-7; D remains unclear. The ends were cut back, 10 bases at V and 3 bases at J, with 13 bases in the middle. CDR3 length: 12 residues. Germline CDR1 reads LNHDA; CDR2 reads SQIVND (reference sequence). The CDR3 DNA sequence: TGTGCCACTCTAAGTCCGGGCTACGAGCAGTACTTC. It specifies CATLSPGYEQYF.

This chain connects TRBV11-2 to TRBJ2-1, with a possible D match to TRBD1 (6 bases). Germline CDR1 is SGHAT and CDR2 is FQNNGV. The CDR3 consists of 14 residues. V gave up 0 bases and J gave up 10 bases, with 13 bases separating them. In DNA form, the CDR3 reads TGTGCCAGCAGCTTAGATACAGGGAGACCCGAGCAGTTCTTC. Residues: CASSLDTGRPEQFF.

This clone was counted once. V gene TRBV7-2 combines with J gene TRBJ2-1; 9 bases are shared with TRBD1. This CDR3 has 14 amino acids. Looked up from germline, CDR1 is SGHTA and CDR2 is FQGNSA. Trimming at V came to 5 bases and at J to 8 bases, leaving 7 bases not matched to a gene. The CDR3 DNA sequence: TGTGCCAGCAGCAACCGGGACAGGGTATATGAGCAGTTCTTC. Protein sequence: CASSNRDRVYEQFF.

This chain uses TRBV5-1 with TRBJ2-5, with TRBD2 as a possible D gene (6 bases). From germline, CDR1 is SGHRS and CDR2 YFSETQ. CDR3 length: 15 amino acids. Trimming left V 0 bases short and J 4 bases short, with 13 bases between. The CDR3 is CASSLDGRAGETQYF. The CDR3 DNA is TGCGCCAGCAGCTTGGACGGAAGAGCGGGAGAGACCCAGTACTTC.

The V and J genes are TRBV28 and TRBJ2-3; 12 bases fit TRBD2. CDR3 length: 15 amino acids. V was clipped by 4 bases and J by 2 bases; unmatched bases: 1. Per germline, CDR1 MDHEN and CDR2 SYDVKM. Here the CDR3 reads CASSSSGRDTDTQYF. In DNA form, the CDR3 reads TGTGCCAGCAGTTCTAGCGGGAGGGACACAGATACGCAGTATTTT.

Only a few counts were recorded for this clone. V usage is TRBV5-1 and J usage is TRBJ1-2; 8 bases fit TRBD1. The V segment lost 3 bases and the J segment 2 bases; nucleotides outside the gene matches: 6. The CDR3 consists of 15 residues. Germline CDR1 SGHRS, CDR2 YFSETQ. CDR3 residues: CASSSIQGENYGYTF. The DNA for the CDR3 is TGCGCCAGCAGCTCAATACAGGGGGAAAACTATGGCTACACCTTC.